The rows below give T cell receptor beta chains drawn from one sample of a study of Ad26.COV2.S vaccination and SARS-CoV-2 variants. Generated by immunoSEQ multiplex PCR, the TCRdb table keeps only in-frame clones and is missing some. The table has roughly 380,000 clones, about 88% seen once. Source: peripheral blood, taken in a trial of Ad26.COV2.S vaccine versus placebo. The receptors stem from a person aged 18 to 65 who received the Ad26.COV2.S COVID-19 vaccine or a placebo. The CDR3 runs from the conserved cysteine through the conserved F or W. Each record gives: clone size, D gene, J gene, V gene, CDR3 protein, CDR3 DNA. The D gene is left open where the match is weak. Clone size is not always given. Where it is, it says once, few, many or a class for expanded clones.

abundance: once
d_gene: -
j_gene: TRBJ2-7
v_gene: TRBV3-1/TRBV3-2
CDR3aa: CASSQDLDSYEQYF
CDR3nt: TGTGCCAGCAGCCAAGATCTCGACAGTTACGAGCAGTACTTC

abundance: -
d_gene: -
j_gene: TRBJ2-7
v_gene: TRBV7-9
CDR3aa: CASSFPRTGESFYEQYF
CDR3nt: TGTGCCAGCAGCTTTCCGAGAACGGGGGAATCGTTCTACGAGCAGTACTTC

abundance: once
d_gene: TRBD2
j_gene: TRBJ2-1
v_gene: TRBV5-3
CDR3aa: CARSLPVIAGGFNEQFF
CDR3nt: TGTGCCAGAAGCTTGCCCGTAATAGCGGGGGGGTTCAATGAGCAGTTCTTC

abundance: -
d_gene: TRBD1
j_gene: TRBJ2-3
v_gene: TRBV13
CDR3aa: CASSLVGGGTDTQYF
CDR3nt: TGTGCCAGCAGCTTAGTAGGGGGCGGCACAGATACGCAGTATTTT

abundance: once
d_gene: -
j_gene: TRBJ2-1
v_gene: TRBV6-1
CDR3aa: CASSFSRESGEQFF
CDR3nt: TGTGCCAGCAGTTTTTCGAGGGAGTCCGGTGAGCAGTTCTTC

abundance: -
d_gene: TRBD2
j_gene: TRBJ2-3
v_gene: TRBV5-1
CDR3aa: CASSLELAGGTDTQYF
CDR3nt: TGCGCCAGCAGCTTGGAACTAGCGGGGGGGACAGATACGCAGTATTTT

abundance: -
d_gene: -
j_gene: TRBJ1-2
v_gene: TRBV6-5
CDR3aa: CASSWARARGGYTF
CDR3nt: TGTGCCAGCAGTTGGGCCAGGGCTCGGGGCGGCTACACCTTC

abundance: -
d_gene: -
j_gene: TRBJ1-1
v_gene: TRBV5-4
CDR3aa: CASSLAGFTPLLNTEAFF
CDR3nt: TGTGCCAGCAGCTTGGCTGGATTCACTCCACTCCTGAACACTGAAGCTTTCTTT

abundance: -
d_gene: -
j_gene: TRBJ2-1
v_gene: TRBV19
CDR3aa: CASTQIALPDEQFF
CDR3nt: TGTGCCAGTACCCAAATCGCTCTACCCGATGAGCAGTTCTTC

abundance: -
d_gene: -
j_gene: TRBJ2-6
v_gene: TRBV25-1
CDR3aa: CASSDDGRRAGANVLTF
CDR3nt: TGTGCCAGCAGTGACGACGGAAGACGTGCTGGGGCCAACGTCCTGACTTTC

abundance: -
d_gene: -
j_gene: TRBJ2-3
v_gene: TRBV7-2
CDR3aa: CASSLRGRGSGTDTQYF
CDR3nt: TGTGCCAGCAGCTTAAGAGGTCGGGGAAGCGGCACAGATACGCAGTATTTT

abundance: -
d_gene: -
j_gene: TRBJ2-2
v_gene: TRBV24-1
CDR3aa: CATSDRTGYTGELFF
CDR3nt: TGTGCCACCAGTGACCGCACAGGGTACACCGGGGAGCTGTTTTTT